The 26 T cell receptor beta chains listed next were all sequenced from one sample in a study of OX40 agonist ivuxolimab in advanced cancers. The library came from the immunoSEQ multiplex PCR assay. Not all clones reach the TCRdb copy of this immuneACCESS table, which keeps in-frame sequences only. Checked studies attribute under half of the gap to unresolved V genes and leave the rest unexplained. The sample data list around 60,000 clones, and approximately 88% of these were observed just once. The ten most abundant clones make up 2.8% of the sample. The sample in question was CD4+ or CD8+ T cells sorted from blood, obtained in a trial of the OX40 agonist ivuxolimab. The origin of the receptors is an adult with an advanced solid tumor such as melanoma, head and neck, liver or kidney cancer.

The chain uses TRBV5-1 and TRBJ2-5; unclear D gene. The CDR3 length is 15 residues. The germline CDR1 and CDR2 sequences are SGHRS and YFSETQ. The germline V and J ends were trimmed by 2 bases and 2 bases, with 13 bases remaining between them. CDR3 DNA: TGCGCCAGCAGCTTTAATACCCGGGTTCAAGAGACCCAGTACTTC. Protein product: CASSFNTRVQETQYF.

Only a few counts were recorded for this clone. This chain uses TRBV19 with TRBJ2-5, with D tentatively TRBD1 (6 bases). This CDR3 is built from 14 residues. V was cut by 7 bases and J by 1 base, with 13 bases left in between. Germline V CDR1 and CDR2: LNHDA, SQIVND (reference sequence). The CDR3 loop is CASKPGHVQETQYF. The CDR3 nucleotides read TGTGCCAGTAAGCCGGGACATGTCCAAGAGACCCAGTACTTC.

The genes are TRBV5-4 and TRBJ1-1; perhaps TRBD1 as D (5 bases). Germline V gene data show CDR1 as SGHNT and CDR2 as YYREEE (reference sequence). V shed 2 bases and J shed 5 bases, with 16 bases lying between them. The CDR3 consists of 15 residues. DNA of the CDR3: TGTGCCAGCAGCTTTGGGGGGAGGTATGTAACTGAAGCTTTCTTT. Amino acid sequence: CASSFGGRYVTEAFF.

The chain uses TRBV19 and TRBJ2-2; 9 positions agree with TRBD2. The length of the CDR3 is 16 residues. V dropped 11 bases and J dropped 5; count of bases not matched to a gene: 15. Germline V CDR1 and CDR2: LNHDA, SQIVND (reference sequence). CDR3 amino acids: CASQRGAGGRTGELFF. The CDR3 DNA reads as TGTGCCTCCCAAAGAGGAGCGGGAGGAAGGACCGGGGAGCTGTTTTTT. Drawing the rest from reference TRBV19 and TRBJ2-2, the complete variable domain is DGGITQSPKYLFRKEGQNVTLSCEQNLNHDAMYWYRQDPGQGLRLIYYSQIVNDFQKGDIAEGYSVSREKKESFPLTVTSAQKNPTAFYLCASQRGAGGRTGELFFGEGSRLTVL.

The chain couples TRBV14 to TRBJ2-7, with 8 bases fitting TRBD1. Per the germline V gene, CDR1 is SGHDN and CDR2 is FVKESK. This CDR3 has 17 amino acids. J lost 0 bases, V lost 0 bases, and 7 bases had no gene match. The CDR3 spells CASSQEGGTGSSYEQYF. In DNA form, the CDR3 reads TGTGCCAGCAGCCAAGAAGGGGGGACAGGCAGCTCCTACGAGCAGTACTTC. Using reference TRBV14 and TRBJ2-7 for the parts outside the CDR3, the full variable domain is EAGVTQFPSHSVIEKGQTVTLRCDPISGHDNLYWYRRVMGKEIKFLLHFVKESKQDESGMPNNRFLAERTGGTYSTLKVQPAELEDSGVYFCASSQEGGTGSSYEQYFGPGTRLTVT.

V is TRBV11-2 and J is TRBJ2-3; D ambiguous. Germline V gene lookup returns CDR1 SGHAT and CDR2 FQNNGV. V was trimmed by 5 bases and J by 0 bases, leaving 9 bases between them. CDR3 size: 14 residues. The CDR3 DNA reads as TGTGCCAGCAGCCTGATGGCTAGCACAGATACGCAGTATTTT. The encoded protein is CASSLMASTDTQYF.

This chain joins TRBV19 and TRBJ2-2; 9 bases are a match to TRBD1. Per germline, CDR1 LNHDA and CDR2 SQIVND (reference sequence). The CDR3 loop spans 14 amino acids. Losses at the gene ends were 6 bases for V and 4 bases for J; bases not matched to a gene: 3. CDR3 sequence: CASRDRGSTGELFF. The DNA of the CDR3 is TGTGCCAGTAGGGACAGGGGAAGCACCGGGGAGCTGTTTTTT.

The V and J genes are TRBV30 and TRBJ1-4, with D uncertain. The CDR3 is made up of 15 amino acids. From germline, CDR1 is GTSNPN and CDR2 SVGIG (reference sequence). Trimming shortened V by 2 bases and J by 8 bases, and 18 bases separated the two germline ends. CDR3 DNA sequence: TGTGCCTGGAGTCCCCAGGAGTCCGTTAGGGAAAAACTGTTTTTT. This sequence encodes CAWSPQESVREKLFF.

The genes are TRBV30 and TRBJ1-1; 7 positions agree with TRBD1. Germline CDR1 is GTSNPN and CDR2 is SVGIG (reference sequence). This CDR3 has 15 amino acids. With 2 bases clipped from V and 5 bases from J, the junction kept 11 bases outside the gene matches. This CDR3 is CAWSMTGTSHTEAFF. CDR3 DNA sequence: TGTGCCTGGAGTATGACAGGGACCTCCCATACTGAAGCTTTCTTT. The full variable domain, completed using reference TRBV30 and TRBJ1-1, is SQTIHQWPATLVQPVGSPLSLECTVEGTSNPNLYWYRQAAGRGLQLLFYSVGIGQISSEVPQNLSASRPQDRQFILSSKKLLLSDSGFYLCAWSMTGTSHTEAFFGQGTRLTVV.

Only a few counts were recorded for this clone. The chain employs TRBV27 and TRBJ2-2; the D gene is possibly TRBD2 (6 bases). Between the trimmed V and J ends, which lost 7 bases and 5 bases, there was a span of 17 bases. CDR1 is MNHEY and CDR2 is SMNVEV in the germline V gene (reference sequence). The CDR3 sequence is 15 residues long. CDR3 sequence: CASMGAGSGTGELFF. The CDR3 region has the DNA TGTGCCAGCATGGGAGCAGGAAGCGGGACCGGGGAGCTGTTTTTT.

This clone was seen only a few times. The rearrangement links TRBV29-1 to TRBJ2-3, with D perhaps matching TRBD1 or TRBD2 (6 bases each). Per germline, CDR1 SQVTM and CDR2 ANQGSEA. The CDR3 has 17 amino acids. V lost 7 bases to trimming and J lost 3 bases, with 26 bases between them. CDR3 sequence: CSAGPIGGTFGTDTQYF. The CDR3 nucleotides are TGCAGCGCTGGGCCAATAGGGGGGACTTTCGGAACAGATACGCAGTATTTT.

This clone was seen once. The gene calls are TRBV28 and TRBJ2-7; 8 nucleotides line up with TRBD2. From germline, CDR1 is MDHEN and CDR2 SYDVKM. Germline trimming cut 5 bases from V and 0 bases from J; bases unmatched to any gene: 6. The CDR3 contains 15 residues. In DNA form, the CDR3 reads TGTGCCAGCAGTCCGAGCGGGAGAGGCTCCTACGAGCAGTACTTC. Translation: CASSPSGRGSYEQYF.

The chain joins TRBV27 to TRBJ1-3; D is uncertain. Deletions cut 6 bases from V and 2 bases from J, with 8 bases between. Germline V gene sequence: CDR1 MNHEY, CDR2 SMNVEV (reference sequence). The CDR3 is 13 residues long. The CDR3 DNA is TGTGCCAGCAGAGGGAGAGCTGGAAACACCATATATTTT. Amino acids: CASRGRAGNTIYF.

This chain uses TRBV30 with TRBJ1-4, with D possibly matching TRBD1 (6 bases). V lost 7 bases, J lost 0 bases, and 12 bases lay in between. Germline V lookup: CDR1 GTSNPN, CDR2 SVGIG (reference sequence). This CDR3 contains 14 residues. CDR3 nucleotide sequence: TGTGCCTTGGACAGAAAAGCAACTAATGAAAAACTGTTTTTT. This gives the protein CALDRKATNEKLFF. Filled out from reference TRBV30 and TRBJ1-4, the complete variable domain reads SQTIHQWPATLVQPVGSPLSLECTVEGTSNPNLYWYRQAAGRGLQLLFYSVGIGQISSEVPQNLSASRPQDRQFILSSKKLLLSDSGFYLCALDRKATNEKLFFGSGTQLSVL.

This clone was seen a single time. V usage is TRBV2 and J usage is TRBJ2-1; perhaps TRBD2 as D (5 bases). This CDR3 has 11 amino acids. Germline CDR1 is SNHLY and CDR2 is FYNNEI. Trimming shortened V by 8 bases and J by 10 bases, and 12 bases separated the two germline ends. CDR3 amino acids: CASLSPGEQFF. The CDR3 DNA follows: TGTGCCAGCCTGTCTCCGGGGGAGCAGTTCTTC.

Written as DNA, the CDR3 is TGTGCCAGTAGTATTGTGGGGGAGGGGAAAAACATTCAGTACTTC. This gives the protein CASSIVGEGKNIQYF. The chain joins TRBV19 to TRBJ2-4; 7 positions match TRBD2. Germline assignment: CDR1 LNHDA and CDR2 SQIVND (reference sequence). The CDR3 has 15 residues. With V trimmed by 3 bases and J by 4 bases, 6 bases remained unmatched.

The CDR3 sequence: CASSRSGTDNYGYTF. The CDR3, as DNA: TGTGCCAGCAGTCGTAGTGGGACAGATAACTATGGCTACACCTTC. The rearrangement uses TRBV7-2 and TRBJ1-2; 7 bases match TRBD1. The CDR3 runs 15 residues. CDR1 SGHTA and CDR2 FQGNSA come from the germline V gene. The V and J ends lost 6 bases and 1 base, in that order; junction bases with no gene match: 8.

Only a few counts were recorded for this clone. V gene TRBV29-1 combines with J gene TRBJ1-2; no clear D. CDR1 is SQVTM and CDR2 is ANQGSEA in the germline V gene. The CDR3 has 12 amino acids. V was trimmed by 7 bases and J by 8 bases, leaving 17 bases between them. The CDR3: CSAPSLGGGYTF. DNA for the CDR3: TGCAGCGCCCCCTCACTAGGAGGAGGCTACACCTTC.

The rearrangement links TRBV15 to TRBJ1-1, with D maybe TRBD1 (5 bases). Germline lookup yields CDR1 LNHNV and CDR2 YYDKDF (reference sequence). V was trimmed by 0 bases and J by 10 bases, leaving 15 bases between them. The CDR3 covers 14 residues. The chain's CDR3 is CATSRDREGKGAFF. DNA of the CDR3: TGTGCCACCAGCAGAGATCGAGAGGGGAAGGGAGCTTTCTTT. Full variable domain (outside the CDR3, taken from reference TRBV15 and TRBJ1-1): DAMVIQNPRYQVTQFGKPVTLSCSQTLNHNVMYWYQQKSSQAPKLLFHYYDKDFNNEADTPDNFQSRRPNTSFCFLDIRSPGLGDTAMYLCATSRDREGKGAFFGQGTRLTVV.

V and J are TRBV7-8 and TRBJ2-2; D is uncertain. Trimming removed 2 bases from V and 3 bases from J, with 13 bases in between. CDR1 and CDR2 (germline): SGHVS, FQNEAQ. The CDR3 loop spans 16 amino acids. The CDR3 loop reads CASSLPRRFDTGELFF. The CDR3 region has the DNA TGTGCCAGCAGCTTACCTAGAAGATTTGACACCGGGGAGCTGTTTTTT.

The DNA for the CDR3 is TGTGCCATCAGTGAGTCTTCGGCGGGAGTAGATGAGCAGTTCTTC. It is translated as CAISESSAGVDEQFF. The gene calls are TRBV10-3 and TRBJ2-1; 7 bases line up with TRBD2. With V trimmed by 0 bases and J by 8 bases, 7 bases remained unmatched. Germline V lookup: CDR1 ENHRY, CDR2 SYGVKD. There are 15 residues in the CDR3.

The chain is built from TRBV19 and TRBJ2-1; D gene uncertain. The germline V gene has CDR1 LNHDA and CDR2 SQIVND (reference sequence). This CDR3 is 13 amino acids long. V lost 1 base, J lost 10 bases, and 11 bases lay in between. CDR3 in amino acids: CASSIGNNGEQFF. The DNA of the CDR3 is TGTGCCAGTAGTATAGGTAACAACGGCGAGCAGTTCTTC.

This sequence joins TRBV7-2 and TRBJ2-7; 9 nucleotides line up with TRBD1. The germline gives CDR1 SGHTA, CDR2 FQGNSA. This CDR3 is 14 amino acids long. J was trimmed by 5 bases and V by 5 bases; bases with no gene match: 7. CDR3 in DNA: TGTGCCAGCAGCGTTGACAGGGGGTACGACGAGCAGTACTTC. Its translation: CASSVDRGYDEQYF.

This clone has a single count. The CDR3 DNA follows: TGTGCCAGCAGTAGGGGACAGGGATATGGAAACACCATATATTTT. Encoded protein: CASSRGQGYGNTIYF. The V gene is TRBV6-5, the J gene TRBJ1-3; 9 nucleotides match TRBD1. Germline lookup yields CDR1 MNHEY and CDR2 SVGAGI. Germline trimming cut 5 bases from V and 3 bases from J; bases unmatched to any gene: 5. This CDR3 comprises 15 residues.

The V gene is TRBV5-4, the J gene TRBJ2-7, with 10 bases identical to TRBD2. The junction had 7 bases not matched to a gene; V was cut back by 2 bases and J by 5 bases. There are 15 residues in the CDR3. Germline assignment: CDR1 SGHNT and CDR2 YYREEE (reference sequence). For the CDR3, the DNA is TGTGCCAGCAGCTTTAGAGCGGGAGGGCCCCACGAGCAGTACTTC. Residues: CASSFRAGGPHEQYF.

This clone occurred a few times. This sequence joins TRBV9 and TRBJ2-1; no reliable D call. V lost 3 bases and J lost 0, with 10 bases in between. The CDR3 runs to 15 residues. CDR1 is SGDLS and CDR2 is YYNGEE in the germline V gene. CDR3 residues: CASSGTPSSYNEQFF. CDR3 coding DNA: TGTGCCAGCAGCGGGACCCCGAGCTCCTACAATGAGCAGTTCTTC.